This note documents a single TCR beta chain sequence. This clonotype came up a few times. Its antigen remains undetermined. Base quality data are lacking; no much larger clone is found one base away. The data were obtained in a study of T-cell memory formation after mild COVID-19 (dated by TCRdb to about 2021). Study-wide context: TCR sequence clusters from the two donors were largely donor specific. Two young, previously healthy adult volunteers made up the cohort, one male and one female. In two donors, T-cell clones that expanded and contracted after mild COVID-19 were followed by sequencing TCRalpha and TCRbeta repertoires longitudinally. Broader findings and caveats from the paper: Only a couple of mild cases were covered by the study, and larger cohorts that include severe cases with pre-infection samples were considered necessary. Balanced CD4/CD8 phenotypes were observed for clones contracting from day 15 to 85, whereas a bias towards CD4+ was observed for a second wave of clones expanding from day 15 to 37. Some responding clones were detected in pre-infection memory, suggesting pre-existing cross-reactive memory T cells joined the SARS-CoV-2 response. Contracting CD4+ clones were found mainly in CM and EM memory subsets, while CD8+ clones were enriched in EMRA. Whether the second-wave clones peaking on day 37 were SARS-CoV-2 specific was not confirmed.

PBMCs were isolated by Ficoll-Paque density gradient centrifugation. Instrument on record: Illumina NovaSeq 6000. TCRalpha and TCRbeta cDNA libraries were constructed by 5'RACE with constant-segment primers, with sample barcodes and unique molecular identifiers being introduced. Trizol reagent was used to extract RNA from every sample. Amplification of the libraries took two PCR steps, and the second step added a second sample barcode plus Illumina TruSeq adapters. Sequencing of the libraries was done on an Illumina NovaSeq, producing 2 x 150 bp paired-end reads. In the original analysis: With migec v1.2.7, reads were demultiplexed and then collapsed into UMI-guided consensus sequences. Using mixcr v2.1.11, UMI consensuses were aligned to TRA and TRB V and J templates and then assembled into clonotypes. A clonotype was counted as expanded or contracted only if both edgeR and NoisET called the change significant, with noise models trained on biological replicates. edgeR calls used a false discovery rate-adjusted p below 0.01 and a log2 fold-change threshold of 1. As an exploratory analysis of dynamics, PCA with hierarchical clustering was applied to max-normalized trajectories of the 1000 most abundant clonotypes. Separately sequenced CD4+ and CD8+ repertoires were used to assign the CD4 or CD8 phenotype of responding clones. The raw public data were reprocessed by TCRdb itself: fastp quality trimming at Q25, MiXCR clonotype calling, in-frame beta chains only. Each entry merges the rows of one CDR3 protein and shows their most common DNA and genes. V and J calls and clone size were set by TCRdb, not the authors. The sample profile shows hundreds of thousands of distinct CDR3 sequences; approximately 15% of them were found once. The ten largest clones take up roughly 7.7% of the sample.

Sequenced: PBMCs or a T cell subset sorted from them (not recorded which). The TCR comes from an adult woman who had mild COVID-19 (a few samples of this study predate the infection). The sample titles of this study are shuffled in the database, so cell type and time point are left out; the donor was told from shared clones.

The DNA reads as follows: TGTGCCAGCAGTTACTCTGAGGGGTCATTCTCTGGGGCCAACGTCCTGACTTTC. It specifies CASSYSEGSFSGANVLTF. The sequence is built from TRBV6-5 and TRBJ2-6, with the D call tentatively TRBD1 or TRBD2, each fitting 5 bases. For CDR1 and CDR2, the germline V gene lists MNHEY and SVGAGI. The CDR3, cysteine through phenylalanine, is 18 amino acids long. CDR3 DNA only is kept here, 54 bases in frame from base 1. The V end loses 0 bases and the J end loses 0 bases, and a stretch of 12 bases separates them.